The T cell receptor (beta chain) under discussion was sequenced for a study of blood T cell repertoires in COVID-19. The age range of participants was 18 to 89 years, with residence in some 25 US areas. Clinical histories supplied by participants themselves formed the basis of cohort assignment. Original handling: Amplification with reference gene primers provided the estimates of nucleated cell counts. The assay was immunoSEQ multiplex PCR, and TCRdb's table has in-frame clones only and misses some. The V and J calls and clone size come from that table; D and trimming were worked out from the DNA. Among approximately 180,000 clones listed, 75% to 90% were seen once. Trimming stripped 4 bases from V and 4 bases from J, with 18 bases between. The germline V gene has CDR1 KGHDR and CDR2 SFDVKD. There are 16 residues in the CDR3.

The chain uses TRBV24-1 and TRBJ2-5; the D gene is possibly TRBD2 (6 bases). The TCR sequence derives from a woman aged 40 to 50 with acute COVID-19. Sequenced sample: PBMCs or T cells enriched from blood (not recorded which). CDR3 loop: CATSEPSPGRIETQYF. DNA of the CDR3: TGTGCCACCAGTGAACCGTCCCCAGGGAGGATAGAGACCCAGTACTTC.